Detailed here is one T cell receptor beta chain. Profiling relied on immunoSEQ multiplex PCR, and the TCRdb table lists in-frame clones only, not all of them. Found here are approximately 310,000 clones, under 90% of them singletons; the top ten hold about 5.2%. This sample stems from a study of blood T cell repertoires in COVID-19. Participant-given clinical history determined each cohort assignment. V was shortened by 7 bases and J by 3 bases, with 10 bases between the two germline ends. The CDR3 runs 13 residues. Germline V gene lookup returns CDR1 SNHLY and CDR2 FYNNEI. The sequenced sample was PBMCs or T cells enriched from blood (not recorded which). The chain employs TRBV2 and TRBJ1-5; weak D call: TRBD1 (5 bases). The origin of this receptor is a man aged 60 to 69 who had recovered from COVID-19. This CDR3 reads CASIGTYNQPQHF. CDR3 sequence (DNA): TGTGCCAGCATCGGGACTTACAATCAGCCCCAGCATTTT.